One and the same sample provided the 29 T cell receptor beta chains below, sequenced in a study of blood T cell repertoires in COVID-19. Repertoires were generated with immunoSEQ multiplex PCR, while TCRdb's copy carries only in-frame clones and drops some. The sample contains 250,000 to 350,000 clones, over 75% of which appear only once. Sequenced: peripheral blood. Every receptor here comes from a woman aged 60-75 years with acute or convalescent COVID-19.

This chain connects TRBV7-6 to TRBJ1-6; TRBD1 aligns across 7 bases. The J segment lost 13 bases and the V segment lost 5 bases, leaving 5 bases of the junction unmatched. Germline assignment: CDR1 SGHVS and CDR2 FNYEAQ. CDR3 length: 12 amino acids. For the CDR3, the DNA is TGTGCCAGCAGCCCAGGGGGATTTCCCCTCCACTTT. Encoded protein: CASSPGGFPLHF. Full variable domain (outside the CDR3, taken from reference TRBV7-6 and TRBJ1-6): GAGVSQSPRYKVTKRGQDVALRCDPISGHVSLYWYRQALGQGPEFLTYFNYEAQQDKSGLPNDRFSAERPEGSISTLTIQRTEQRDSAMYRCASSPGGFPLHFGNGTRLTVT.

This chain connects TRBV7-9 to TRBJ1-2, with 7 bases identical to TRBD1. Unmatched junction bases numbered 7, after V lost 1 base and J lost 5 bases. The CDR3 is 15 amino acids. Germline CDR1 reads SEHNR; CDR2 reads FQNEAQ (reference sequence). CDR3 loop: CASSLGQGKGYGYTF. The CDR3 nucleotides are TGTGCCAGCAGCTTAGGACAGGGAAAGGGGTATGGCTACACCTTC.

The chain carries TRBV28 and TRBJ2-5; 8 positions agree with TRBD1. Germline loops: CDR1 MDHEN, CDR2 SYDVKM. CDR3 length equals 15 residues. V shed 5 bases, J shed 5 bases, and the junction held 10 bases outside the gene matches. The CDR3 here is CASSLPTGVYETQYF. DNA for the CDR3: TGTGCCAGCAGTCTACCGACAGGGGTTTACGAGACCCAGTACTTC.

CDR3 DNA: TGTGCCAGCAGCTGGGAGGCTGGAAACACCATATATTTT. Its protein product is CASSWEAGNTIYF. The chain combines TRBV12-3 or TRBV12-4 with TRBJ1-3; D not certain. The CDR3 runs 13 residues. V shed 6 bases and J shed 2 bases, with 8 bases lying between them.

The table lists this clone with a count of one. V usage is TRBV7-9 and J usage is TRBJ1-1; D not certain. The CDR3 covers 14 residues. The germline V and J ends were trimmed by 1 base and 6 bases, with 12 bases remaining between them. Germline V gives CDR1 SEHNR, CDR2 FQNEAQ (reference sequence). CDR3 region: CASSLVMGRPEAFF. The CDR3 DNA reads TGTGCCAGCAGCTTAGTGATGGGCAGGCCTGAAGCTTTCTTT.

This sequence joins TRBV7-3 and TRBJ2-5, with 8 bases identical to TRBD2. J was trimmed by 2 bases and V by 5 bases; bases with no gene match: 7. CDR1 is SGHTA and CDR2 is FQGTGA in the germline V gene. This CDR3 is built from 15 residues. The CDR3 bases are TGTGCCAGCAGCCTCGGGGTAGCGGGGCAAGAGACCCAGTACTTC. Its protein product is CASSLGVAGQETQYF.

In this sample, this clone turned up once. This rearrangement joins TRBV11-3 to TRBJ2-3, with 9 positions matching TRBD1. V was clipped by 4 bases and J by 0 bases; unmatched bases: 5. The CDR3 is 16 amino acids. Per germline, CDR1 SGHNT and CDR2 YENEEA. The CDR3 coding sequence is TGTGCCAGCAGCTCTGGGACAGGGAGCAGCACAGATACGCAGTATTTT. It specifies CASSSGTGSSTDTQYF.

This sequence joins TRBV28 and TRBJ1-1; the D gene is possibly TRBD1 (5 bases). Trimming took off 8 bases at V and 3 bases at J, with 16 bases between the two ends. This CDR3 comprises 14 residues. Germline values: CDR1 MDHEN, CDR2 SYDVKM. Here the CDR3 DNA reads TGTGCCAGCTTCCCGGGCGGGGGGTACACTGAAGCTTTCTTT. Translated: CASFPGGGYTEAFF. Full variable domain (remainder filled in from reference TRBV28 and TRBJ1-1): DVKVTQSSRYLVKRTGEKVFLECVQDMDHENMFWYRQDPGLGLRLIYFSYDVKMKEKGDIPEGYSVSREKKERFSLILESASTNQTSMYLCASFPGGGYTEAFFGQGTRLTVV.

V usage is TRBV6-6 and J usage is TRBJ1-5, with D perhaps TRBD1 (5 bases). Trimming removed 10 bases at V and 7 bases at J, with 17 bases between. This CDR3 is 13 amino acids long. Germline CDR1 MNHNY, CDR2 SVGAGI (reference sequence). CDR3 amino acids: CATSGRGGQPQHF. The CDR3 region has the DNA TGTGCCACCTCCGGGAGGGGAGGACAGCCCCAGCATTTT.

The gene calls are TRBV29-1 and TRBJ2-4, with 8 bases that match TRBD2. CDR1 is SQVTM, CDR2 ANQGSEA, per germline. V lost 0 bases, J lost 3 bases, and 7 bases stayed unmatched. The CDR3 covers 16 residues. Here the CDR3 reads CSVEDLSAGGKNIQYF. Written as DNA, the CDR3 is TGCAGCGTTGAAGATCTTTCGGCGGGGGGCAAAAACATTCAGTACTTC.

CDR3 sequence reads: CASSDGSPYGYTF. The CDR3 region has the DNA TGTGCCAGCAGCGACGGGAGTCCCTATGGCTACACCTTC. This chain uses TRBV27 with TRBJ1-2; D is unresolved. Trimming stripped 6 bases from V and 4 bases from J, with 12 bases between. Germline assignment: CDR1 MNHEY and CDR2 SMNVEV (reference sequence). This CDR3 contains 13 residues.

CDR3 residues: CASSSAGGSRYGYTF. DNA for the CDR3: TGTGCCAGCAGTTCAGCAGGGGGATCTCGGTATGGCTACACCTTC. The gene calls are TRBV6-5 and TRBJ1-2, with 7 bases that match TRBD1. CDR1 MNHEY and CDR2 SVGAGI come from the germline V gene. There are 15 residues in the CDR3. J gave up 5 bases and V 4 bases, and 10 bases lay outside the gene matches.

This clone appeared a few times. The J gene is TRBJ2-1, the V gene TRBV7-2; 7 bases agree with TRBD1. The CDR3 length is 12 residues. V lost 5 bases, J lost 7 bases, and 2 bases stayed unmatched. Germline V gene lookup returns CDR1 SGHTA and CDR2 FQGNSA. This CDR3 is CASSARGNEQFF. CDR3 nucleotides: TGTGCCAGCAGCGCCAGGGGGAATGAGCAGTTCTTC.

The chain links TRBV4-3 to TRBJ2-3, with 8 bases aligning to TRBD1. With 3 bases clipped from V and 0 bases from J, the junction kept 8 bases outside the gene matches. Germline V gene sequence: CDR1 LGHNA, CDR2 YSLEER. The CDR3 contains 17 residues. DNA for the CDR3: TGCGCCAGCAGCCAGACGAGGACAGGGCTTAGCACAGATACGCAGTATTTT. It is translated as CASSQTRTGLSTDTQYF.

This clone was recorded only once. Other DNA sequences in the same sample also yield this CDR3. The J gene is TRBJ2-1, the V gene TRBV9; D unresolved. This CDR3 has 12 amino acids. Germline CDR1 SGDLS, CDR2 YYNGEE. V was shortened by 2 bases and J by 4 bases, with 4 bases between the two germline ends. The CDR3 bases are TGTGCCAGCAGCGTGACATACAATGAGCAGTTCTTC. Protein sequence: CASSVTYNEQFF.

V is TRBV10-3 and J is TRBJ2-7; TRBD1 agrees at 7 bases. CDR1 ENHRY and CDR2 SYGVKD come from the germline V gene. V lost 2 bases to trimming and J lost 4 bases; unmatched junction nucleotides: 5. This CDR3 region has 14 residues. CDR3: CAISEPGGGYEQYF. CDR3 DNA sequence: TGTGCCATCAGTGAGCCAGGGGGTGGTTACGAGCAGTACTTC.

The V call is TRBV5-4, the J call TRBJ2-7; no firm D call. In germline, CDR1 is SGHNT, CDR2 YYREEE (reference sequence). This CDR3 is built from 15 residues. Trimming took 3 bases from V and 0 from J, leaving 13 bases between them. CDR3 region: CASSSPNWYSYEQYF. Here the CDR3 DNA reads TGTGCCAGCAGCTCCCCCAACTGGTACTCCTACGAGCAGTACTTC. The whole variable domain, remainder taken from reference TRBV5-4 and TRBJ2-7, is ETGVTQSPTHLIKTRGQQVTLRCSSQSGHNTVSWYQQALGQGPQFIFQYYREEENGRGNFPPRFSGLQFPNYSSELNVNALELDDSALYLCASSSPNWYSYEQYFGPGTRLTVT.

Here the CDR3 reads CASSLGAGGPVTGELFF. Written as DNA, the CDR3 is TGTGCCAGCAGTTTAGGAGCGGGAGGGCCGGTCACCGGGGAGCTGTTTTTT. The chain carries TRBV27 and TRBJ2-2, with TRBD2 identical over 10 bases. V dropped 2 bases and J dropped 4; count of bases not matched to a gene: 7. This CDR3 has 17 residues. Per germline, CDR1 MNHEY and CDR2 SMNVEV (reference sequence).

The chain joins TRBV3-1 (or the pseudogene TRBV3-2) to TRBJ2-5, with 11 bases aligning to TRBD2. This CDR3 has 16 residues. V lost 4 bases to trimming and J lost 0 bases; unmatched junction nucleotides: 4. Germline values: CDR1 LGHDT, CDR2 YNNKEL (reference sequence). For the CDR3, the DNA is TGTGCCAGCAGCCCGGGACTAGCGGTATACCAAGAGACCCAGTACTTC. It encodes CASSPGLAVYQETQYF.

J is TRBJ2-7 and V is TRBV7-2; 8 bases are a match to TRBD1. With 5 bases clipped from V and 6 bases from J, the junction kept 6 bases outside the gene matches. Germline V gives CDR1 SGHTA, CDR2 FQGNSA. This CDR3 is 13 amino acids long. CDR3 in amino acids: CASSGWTGFEQYF. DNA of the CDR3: TGTGCCAGCAGCGGGTGGACAGGGTTCGAGCAGTACTTC.

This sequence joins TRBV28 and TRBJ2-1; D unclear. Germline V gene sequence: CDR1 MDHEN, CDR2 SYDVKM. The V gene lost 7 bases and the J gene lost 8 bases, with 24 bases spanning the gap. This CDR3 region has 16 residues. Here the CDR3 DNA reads TGTGCCAGCACCCTCCCCCAGTCGGGTGTCGGCGATGAGCAGTTCTTC. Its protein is CASTLPQSGVGDEQFF.

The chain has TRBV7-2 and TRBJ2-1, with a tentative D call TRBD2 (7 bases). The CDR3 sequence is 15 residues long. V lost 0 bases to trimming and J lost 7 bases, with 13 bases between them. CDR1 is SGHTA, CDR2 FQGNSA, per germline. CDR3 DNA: TGTGCCAGCAGCTTAGCAGCGGGGAGGGGGAATGAGCAGTTCTTC. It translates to CASSLAAGRGNEQFF.

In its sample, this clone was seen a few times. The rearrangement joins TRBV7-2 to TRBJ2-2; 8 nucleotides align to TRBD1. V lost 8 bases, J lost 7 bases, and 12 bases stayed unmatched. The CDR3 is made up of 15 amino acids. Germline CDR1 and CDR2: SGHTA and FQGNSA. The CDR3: CASDIFDRGGGELFF. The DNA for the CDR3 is TGTGCCAGCGATATCTTTGACAGGGGAGGCGGGGAGCTGTTTTTT.

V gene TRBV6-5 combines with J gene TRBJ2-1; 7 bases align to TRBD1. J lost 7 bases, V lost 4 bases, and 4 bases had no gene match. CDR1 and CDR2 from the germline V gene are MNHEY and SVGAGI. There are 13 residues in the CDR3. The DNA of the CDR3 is TGTGCCAGCAGTTCCCGACAGGGTAATGAGCAGTTCTTC. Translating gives CASSSRQGNEQFF.

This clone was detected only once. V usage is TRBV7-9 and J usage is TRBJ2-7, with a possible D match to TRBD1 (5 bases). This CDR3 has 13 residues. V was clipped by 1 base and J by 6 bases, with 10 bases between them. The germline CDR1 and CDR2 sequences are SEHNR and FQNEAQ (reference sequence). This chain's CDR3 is CASSLEPRVEQYF. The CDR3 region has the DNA TGTGCCAGCAGCTTAGAGCCCAGGGTCGAGCAGTACTTC.

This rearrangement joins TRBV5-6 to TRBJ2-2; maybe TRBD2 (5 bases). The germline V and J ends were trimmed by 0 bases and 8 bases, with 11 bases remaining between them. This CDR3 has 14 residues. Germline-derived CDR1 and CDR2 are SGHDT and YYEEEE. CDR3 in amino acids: CASSLELLAGELFF. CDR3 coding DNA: TGTGCCAGCAGCTTGGAGCTCCTAGCAGGGGAGCTGTTTTTT.

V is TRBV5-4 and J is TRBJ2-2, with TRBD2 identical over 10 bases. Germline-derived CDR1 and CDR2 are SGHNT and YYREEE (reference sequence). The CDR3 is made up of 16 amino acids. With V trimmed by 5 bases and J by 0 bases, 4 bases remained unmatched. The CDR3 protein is CASRRSGGANTGELFF. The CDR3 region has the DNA TGTGCCAGCAGGAGAAGCGGGGGGGCGAACACCGGGGAGCTGTTTTTT.

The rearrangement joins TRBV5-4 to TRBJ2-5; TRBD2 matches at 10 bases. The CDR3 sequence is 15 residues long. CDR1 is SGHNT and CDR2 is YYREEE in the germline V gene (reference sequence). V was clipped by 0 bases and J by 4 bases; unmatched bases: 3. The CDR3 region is CASSLAASGGETQYF. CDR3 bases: TGTGCCAGCAGCTTGGCGGCTAGCGGGGGAGAGACCCAGTACTTC.

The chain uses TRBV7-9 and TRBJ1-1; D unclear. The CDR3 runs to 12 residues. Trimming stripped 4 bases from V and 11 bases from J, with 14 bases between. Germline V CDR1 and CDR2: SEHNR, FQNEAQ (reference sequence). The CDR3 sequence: CASSSSDNWAFF. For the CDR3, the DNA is TGTGCCAGCAGCTCCTCCGACAATTGGGCTTTCTTT.